A single sample is the source of the 17 T cell receptor beta chains below, sequenced in a study of tumor-infiltrating lymphocytes in primary liver carcinoma. From roughly 500 ng total RNA, TCR beta cDNA was generated with a primer in the constant region. Construction of TCR beta libraries relied on three successive nested multiplex PCR rounds employing slightly modified ARM-PCR. Both of the initial two PCR rounds ran for 10 cycles and employed TRBV1-TRBV30 forward primers alongside a C-beta reverse primer. TCRdb independently ran MiXCR on the multiplex PCR reads; one entry per CDR3 protein. Of 90,000 to 110,000 distinct CDR3 sequences listed, roughly 85% are singletons. It was from approximately 22-30 mg of unsorted bulk tissue that RNA and DNA were co-extracted. The sequenced sample consisted of liver tumor tissue from sampling region 3. Subset described: tumor region T3, left-lateral pole. The receptors come from a man aged 35-49 years with primary liver carcinoma and hepatitis B virus infection.

With respect to this clonotype: A junction boundary mismatches the germline segment, possibly from a read error. V is TRBV5-4 and J is TRBJ1-1; maybe TRBD1 (5 bases). CDR1 and CDR2 (germline): SGHNT, YYREEE (reference sequence). This CDR3 has 16 residues. The CDR3 DNA follows: TGTGCCAGCTGCTTAGGGGAGGCTAGATGGAACACTGAAGCTTTCTTT. Translating it yields CASCLGEARWNTEAFF. The full variable domain, in which reference TRBV5-4 and TRBJ1-1 provide the parts outside the CDR3, is ETGVTQSPTHLIKTRGQQVTLRCSSQSGHNTVSWYQQALGQGPQFIFQYYREEENGRGNFPPRFSGLQFPNYSSELNVNALELDDSALYLCASCLGEARWNTEAFFGQGTRLTVV.

Concerning this clonotype: One junction end does not reproduce the germline sequence, and a read error may be involved. V gene TRBV2 combines with J gene TRBJ2-6; D is unresolved. Germline CDR1 and CDR2: SNHLY and FYNNEI. CDR3 length: 15 amino acids. The CDR3 loop is CVSTYSGSGANVLTF. The CDR3 DNA follows: TGTGTCAGCACCTACTCTGGCTCTGGGGCCAACGTCCTGACTTTC.

This clonotype was seen at least ten times. The rearrangement uses TRBV29-1 and TRBJ2-3, with TRBD2 matching 8 bases. The germline V gene has CDR1 SQVTM and CDR2 ANQGSEA. J lost 6 bases, V lost 1 base, and 18 bases had no gene match. The CDR3 covers 18 residues. The DNA of the CDR3 is TGCAGCGTTGAAGGAGGCGGTCTAAGCGGGAGAACTCCCGATACGCAGTATTTT. Translation: CSVEGGGLSGRTPDTQYF.

On this clonotype: A read error may produce the germline difference seen at one junction end. This chain joins TRBV12-3 or TRBV12-4 and TRBJ1-5; 12 bases are shared with TRBD1. The length of the CDR3 is 15 residues. CDR3 sequence (DNA): TGTGTCAGCACATTCGGGACAGGGGGCCATCAGCCCCAGCATTTC. It translates to CVSTFGTGGHQPQHF.

This clonotype has only one observation. The V call is TRBV6-1, the J call TRBJ2-3; D remains ambiguous. V was pared by 1 base and J by 8 bases, with 13 bases between. CDR1 and CDR2 (germline): MNHNS, SASEGT. The CDR3 extends over 14 amino acids. DNA of the CDR3: TGTGCCAGCAGTGAAGGACTGGGGTCAGTTACGCAGTATTTT. Translation gives CASSEGLGSVTQYF.

This clonotype was counted a few times. The chain employs TRBV7-2 and TRBJ2-7; tentatively, D is TRBD1 or TRBD2 (5 bases each). This CDR3 comprises 12 residues. The V gene's germline CDR1 is SGHTA and CDR2 FQGNSA. The V end lost 5 bases, the J end lost 2 bases, and 7 bases lay between the germline ends. This chain's CDR3 is CASSQGPYEQYF. CDR3 DNA sequence: TGTGCCAGCAGCCAGGGACCCTACGAGCAGTACTTC.

This sequence joins TRBV5-5 and TRBJ2-2, with TRBD2 matching 8 bases. Trimming at V came to 2 bases and at J to 14 bases, leaving 14 bases not matched to a gene. This CDR3 comprises 15 residues. The germline CDR1 and CDR2 sequences are SGHKS and YYEKEE (reference sequence). This chain's CDR3 is CASSFLAGRTGGLFF. Here the CDR3 DNA reads TGTGCCAGCAGCTTCTTAGCGGGACGCACCGGGGGACTGTTTTTT.

This clonotype was observed a handful of times. The chain is built from TRBV20-1 and TRBJ1-4; D gene uncertain. The CDR3 totals 13 residues. Per the germline V gene, CDR1 is DFQATT and CDR2 is SNEGSKA (reference sequence). The V and J ends lost 5 bases and 2 bases respectively, with 9 bases between them. This CDR3 is CSAQVTTNEKLFF. In DNA, the CDR3 is TGCAGTGCTCAGGTTACGACTAATGAAAAACTGTTTTTT.

The chain employs TRBV12-3 or TRBV12-4 and TRBJ2-1; TRBD1 might be the D (5 bases). This CDR3 region has 14 residues. V lost 3 bases and J lost 9, with 15 bases in between. CDR3 nucleotides: TGTGCCAGCAGTTTGGGCTCAGTTGACAGTGAGCAGTTCTTC. Translated, it gives CASSLGSVDSEQFF.

With regard to this clonotype: One end of the junction varies from germline; a read error may be responsible. The chain uses TRBV2 and TRBJ2-6; D perhaps matches TRBD1 (6 bases). Germline CDR1 SNHLY, CDR2 FYNNEI. The CDR3 is 15 amino acids. This CDR3 is CASLFRQARANVLTF. In nucleotides, the CDR3 is TGTGCCAGCTTGTTTCGACAGGCTAGGGCCAACGTCCTTACTTTC.

The chain links TRBV7-6 to TRBJ2-5; possibly TRBD2 for D (6 bases). V was pared by 0 bases and J by 2 bases, with 19 bases between. The CDR3 spans 18 residues. Germline CDR1 SGHVS, CDR2 FNYEAQ. This CDR3 is CASSLAAPGNGTQETQYF. CDR3 sequence (DNA): TGTGCCAGCAGCTTAGCCGCCCCGGGAAACGGGACTCAAGAGACCCAGTACTTC.

On this clonotype itself: As the CDR3 is not closed by the conserved phenylalanine or tryptophan, this likely results from a read error. J is TRBJ2-1 and V is TRBV6-1, with D perhaps TRBD1 (6 bases). Germline assignment: CDR1 MNHNS and CDR2 SASEGT. The CDR3 runs to 13 residues. CDR3 sequence reads: CASSPDSCNGQFS. The DNA of the CDR3 is TGTGCCAGCAGTCCGGACAGTTGCAATGGGCAGTTCTCC.

This clonotype came up a few times. This chain joins TRBV29-1 and TRBJ2-5, with 12 bases aligning to TRBD1. Germline V CDR1 and CDR2: SQVTM, ANQGSEA. V was clipped by 5 bases and J by 4 bases; unmatched bases: 5. This CDR3 region has 14 residues. CDR3 region: CSVSRDRGPETQYF. As DNA, the CDR3 is TGCAGCGTTTCACGGGACAGGGGGCCAGAGACCCAGTACTTC.

This clonotype turned up a few times. The chain recombines TRBV2 with TRBJ2-5, with D possibly being TRBD1 (8 bases). This CDR3 spans 15 amino acids. V dropped 5 bases and J dropped 9 bases, with 22 bases sitting between them. CDR1 and CDR2 (germline): SNHLY, FYNNEI. CDR3 bases: TGTGCCAGCAGTCGACAGGGGACCAGCGGGGATTCCCAGTACTTC. It encodes CASSRQGTSGDSQYF.

This clonotype was observed once. At one boundary the junction diverges from the germline segment, which might be a read error. This chain uses TRBV6-2 or TRBV6-3 with TRBJ2-5; tentative D call: TRBD1 (6 bases). This CDR3 has 14 amino acids. Germline CDR1 and CDR2: MNHEY and SVGEGT. The CDR3: CARSSRTVMEIQYF. As DNA, the CDR3 is TGTGCCAGAAGTTCACGGACAGTTATGGAGATCCAGTACTTC.

Of note for this clonotype: A read error may produce the germline difference seen at one junction end. The chain joins TRBV28 to TRBJ2-1; 10 bases agree with TRBD2. CDR1 MDHEN and CDR2 SYDVKM come from the germline V gene. There are 16 residues in the CDR3. CDR3 sequence (DNA): TGTGCCAGTATCCCCCTGGAGCGGGGGGGCTACATTGAGCAGTTCTTC. Translated, it gives CASIPLERGGYIEQFF. The full variable domain, rest sourced from reference TRBV28 and TRBJ2-1, is DVKVTQSSRYLVKRTGEKVFLECVQDMDHENMFWYRQDPGLGLRLIYFSYDVKMKEKGDIPEGYSVSREKKERFSLILESASTNQTSMYLCASIPLERGGYIEQFFGPGTRLTVL.

With regard to this clonotype: Germline is not matched at one junction end, which may reflect a read error. This chain links TRBV29-1 with TRBJ2-5; D is possibly TRBD1 (5 bases). Per the germline V gene, CDR1 is SQVTM and CDR2 is ANQGSEA. This CDR3 has 12 residues. The CDR3 loop is CSCIDSGETQYF. CDR3 bases: TGCAGCTGTATTGACAGTGGAGAGACACAGTACTTC.